Listed here are 2 T cell receptor beta chains from one sample, sequenced in a study of blood T cell repertoires in COVID-19. The protocol was immunoSEQ multiplex PCR, while the TCRdb copy is restricted to in-frame clones and leaves out a portion. This table holds 46,000 or so clones, roughly 85% found once. Material for sequencing was peripheral blood. The receptors originated from a woman of 80 years or more with COVID-19, enrolled during active disease.

V gene TRBV27 combines with J gene TRBJ2-3; 7 nucleotides agree with TRBD1. J lost 4 bases, V lost 5 bases, and 12 bases had no gene match. The V gene's germline CDR1 is MNHEY and CDR2 SMNVEV (reference sequence). The CDR3 is 16 amino acids. CDR3 region: CASSHRPTGFPDTQYF. DNA of the CDR3: TGTGCCAGCAGTCACCGTCCGACAGGGTTCCCAGATACGCAGTATTTT.

The chain joins TRBV5-6 to TRBJ2-7, with 15 bases aligning to TRBD2. CDR3 length: 15 residues. Losses at the gene ends were 3 bases for V and 7 bases for J; bases not matched to a gene: 5. In germline, CDR1 is SGHDT, CDR2 YYEEEE. CDR3 protein: CASSSWTSGRGEQYF. The CDR3, as DNA: TGTGCCAGCAGCTCCTGGACTAGCGGGAGGGGAGAGCAGTACTTC. The variable domain in full, completed from reference TRBV5-6 and TRBJ2-7, reads DAGVTQSPTHLIKTRGQQVTLRCSPKSGHDTVSWYQQALGQGPQFIFQYYEEEERQRGNFPDRFSGHQFPNYSSELNVNALLLGDSALYLCASSSWTSGRGEQYFGPGTRLTVT.